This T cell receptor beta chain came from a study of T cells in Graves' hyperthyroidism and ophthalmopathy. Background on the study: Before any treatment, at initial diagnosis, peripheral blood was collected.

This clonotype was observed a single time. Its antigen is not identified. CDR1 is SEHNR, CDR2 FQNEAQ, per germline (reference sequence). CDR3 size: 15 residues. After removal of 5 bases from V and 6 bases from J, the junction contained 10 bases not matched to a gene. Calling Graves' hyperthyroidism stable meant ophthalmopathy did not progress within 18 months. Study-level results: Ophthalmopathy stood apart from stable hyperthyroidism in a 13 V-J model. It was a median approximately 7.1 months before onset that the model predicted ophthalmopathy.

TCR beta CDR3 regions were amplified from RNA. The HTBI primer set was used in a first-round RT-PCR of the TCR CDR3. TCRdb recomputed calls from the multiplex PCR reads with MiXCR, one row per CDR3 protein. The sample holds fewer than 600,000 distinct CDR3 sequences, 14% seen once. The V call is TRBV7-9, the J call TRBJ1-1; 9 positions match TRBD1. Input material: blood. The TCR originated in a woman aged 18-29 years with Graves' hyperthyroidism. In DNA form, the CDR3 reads TGTGCCAGCAGCCCCGGCGACAGGGGGGACGCTGAAGCTTTCTTT. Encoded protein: CASSPGDRGDAEAFF.